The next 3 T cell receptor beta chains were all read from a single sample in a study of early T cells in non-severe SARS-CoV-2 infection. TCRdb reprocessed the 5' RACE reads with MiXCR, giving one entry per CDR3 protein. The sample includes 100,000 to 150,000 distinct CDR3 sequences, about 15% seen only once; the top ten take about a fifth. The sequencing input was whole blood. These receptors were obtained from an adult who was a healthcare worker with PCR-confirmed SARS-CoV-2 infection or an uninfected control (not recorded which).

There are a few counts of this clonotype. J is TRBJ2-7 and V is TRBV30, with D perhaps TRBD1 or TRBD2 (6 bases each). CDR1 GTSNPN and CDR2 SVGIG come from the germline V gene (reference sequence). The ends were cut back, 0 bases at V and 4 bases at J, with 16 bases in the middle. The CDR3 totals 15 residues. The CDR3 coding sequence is TGTGCCTGGAGTGTAGGGGGGACTTTCCCTTACGAGCAGTACTTC. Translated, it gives CAWSVGGTFPYEQYF.

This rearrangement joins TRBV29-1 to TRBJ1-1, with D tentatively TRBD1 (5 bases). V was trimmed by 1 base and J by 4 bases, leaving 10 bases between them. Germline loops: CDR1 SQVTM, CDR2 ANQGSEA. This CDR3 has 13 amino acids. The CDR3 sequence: CSVEAGPRTEAFF. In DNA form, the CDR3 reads TGCAGCGTTGAAGCGGGGCCGCGCACTGAAGCTTTCTTT.

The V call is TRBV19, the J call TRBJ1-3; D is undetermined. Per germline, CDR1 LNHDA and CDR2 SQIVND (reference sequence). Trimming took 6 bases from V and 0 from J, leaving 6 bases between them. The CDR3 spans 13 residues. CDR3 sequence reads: CASSDSSGNTIYF. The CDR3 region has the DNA TGTGCCAGTAGCGACTCCTCTGGAAACACCATATATTTT.